The 24 T cell receptor beta chains given below trace back to one sample, sequenced in a study of graft-versus-host responses after intestinal transplantation. Libraries were prepared by immunoSEQ multiplex PCR; TCRdb keeps only in-frame clonotypes and omits some of them. This sample has roughly 23,000 clones, with 90% to 95% found just once. The sample in question was PBMCs, obtained around 40 days after intestinal transplant. All receptors come from a human patient who received an intestinal transplant, so some T cells may come from the graft donor.

In DNA form, the CDR3 reads TGTGCCACCAGCGGGACTAGCCAGGGGAATGAGCAGTTCTTC. This sequence encodes CATSGTSQGNEQFF. This chain joins TRBV15 and TRBJ2-1, with 9 bases fitting TRBD2. The germline CDR1 and CDR2 sequences are LNHNV and YYDKDF (reference sequence). The CDR3 consists of 14 residues. V lost 5 bases, J lost 7 bases, and 6 bases stayed unmatched.

V gene TRBV10-1 combines with J gene TRBJ2-1, with D hard to call. The CDR3 consists of 12 residues. The germline V gene encodes CDR1 WNHNN and CDR2 SYGVQD (reference sequence). Trimming shortened V by 9 bases and J by 5 bases, and 11 bases separated the two germline ends. The CDR3 spells CASRGRNNEQFF. The CDR3 DNA reads as TGCGCCAGTAGAGGCAGGAACAATGAGCAGTTCTTC.

This clone has a single count. The V call is TRBV4-2, the J call TRBJ2-7; tentative D call: TRBD2 (8 bases). The CDR3 has 15 amino acids. The germline CDR1 and CDR2 sequences are LGHNA and YNFKEQ. The V end lost 6 bases, the J end lost 5 bases, and 20 bases lay between the germline ends. The DNA for the CDR3 is TGTGCCAGCAGTCATAAGGGACAGCGGGAGCACGAGCAGTACTTC. It translates to CASSHKGQREHEQYF.

This rearrangement joins TRBV19 to TRBJ2-1; no clear D. CDR1 and CDR2 (germline): LNHDA, SQIVND (reference sequence). V lost 6 bases and J 9 bases, leaving 15 bases between the germline ends. CDR3 length equals 13 residues. The CDR3 DNA is TGTGCCAGTAGGGCCGGGTGGGATAGTGAGCAGTTCTTC. It yields the protein CASRAGWDSEQFF.

The chain recombines TRBV27 with TRBJ1-5; D is possibly TRBD1 (5 bases). This CDR3 contains 14 residues. Germline-derived CDR1 and CDR2 are MNHEY and SMNVEV (reference sequence). Trimming shortened V by 10 bases and J by 3 bases, and 16 bases separated the two germline ends. This chain's CDR3 is CATARGRNNQPQHF. Here the CDR3 DNA reads TGTGCCACCGCCCGGGGCAGGAACAATCAGCCCCAGCATTTT.

The J gene is TRBJ2-5, the V gene TRBV21-1; the table's D gene call, TRBD2, was not cross checked with the DNA. The DNA end favors TRBJ2-7, so the J call may be wrong. TRBV21-1 is labeled a pseudogene. The CDR3 contains 16 residues. The CDR3, as DNA: TGTGCCAGCAGCTGCGGTGGGACTAGAGGTCCCTACGAGCAGTACTTC. Translation gives CASSCGGTRGPYEQYF.

V gene TRBV27 combines with J gene TRBJ1-1, with a possible D match to TRBD1 (6 bases). The CDR3 is 14 residues long. V was clipped by 7 bases and J by 4 bases, with 16 bases between them. Germline lookup yields CDR1 MNHEY and CDR2 SMNVEV (reference sequence). The CDR3, as DNA: TGTGCCAGCATCCCGACAGGAAGACCCACTGAAGCTTTCTTT. This sequence encodes CASIPTGRPTEAFF.

The CDR3 reads CASSSLDERDEQYF. DNA for the CDR3: TGCGCCAGCTCCTCTTTGGACGAGAGGGACGAGCAGTACTTC. The gene calls are TRBV4-3 and TRBJ2-7; a weak D match, TRBD2 (5 bases). The V and J ends lost 8 bases and 5 bases respectively, with 19 bases between them. Germline V gene lookup returns CDR1 LGHNA and CDR2 YSLEER. CDR3 length: 14 amino acids.

The chain links TRBV9 to TRBJ1-1, with 7 bases matching TRBD1. The CDR3 is 14 amino acids. The junction had 6 bases not matched to a gene; V was cut back by 4 bases and J by 3 bases. CDR1 and CDR2 from the germline V gene are SGDLS and YYNGEE. Here the CDR3 reads CASSMDRLDTEAFF. In nucleotides, the CDR3 is TGTGCCAGCAGCATGGACAGGTTAGACACTGAAGCTTTCTTT. The variable domain in full, with the rest retrieved from reference TRBV9 and TRBJ1-1, is DSGVTQTPKHLITATGQRVTLRCSPRSGDLSVYWYQQSLDQGLQFLIQYYNGEERAKGNILERFSAQQFPDLHSELNLSSLELGDSALYFCASSMDRLDTEAFFGQGTRLTVV.

The chain has TRBV7-4 and TRBJ2-3; 7 bases match TRBD1. The V segment lost 4 bases and the J segment 5 bases; nucleotides outside the gene matches: 0. CDR3 size: 12 residues. CDR1 and CDR2 from the germline V gene are SGHVT and SQSDAQ. The CDR3 DNA follows: TGTGCCAGCAGCTACAGGGGAGATACGCAGTATTTT. Protein sequence: CASSYRGDTQYF.

This chain connects TRBV19 to TRBJ2-7; 7 positions match TRBD1. There are 13 residues in the CDR3. In germline, CDR1 is LNHDA, CDR2 SQIVND (reference sequence). The V gene end was trimmed by 3 bases and the J gene end by 3 bases; junction bases not matched to a gene: 2. CDR3: CASSMTGIYEQYF. Written as DNA, the CDR3 is TGTGCCAGTAGTATGACAGGGATCTACGAGCAGTACTTC.

V and J are TRBV5-4 and TRBJ2-7; D gene unclear. The CDR3 extends over 16 amino acids. Germline V gene data show CDR1 as SGHNT and CDR2 as YYREEE (reference sequence). Trimming shortened V by 0 bases and J by 6 bases, and 19 bases separated the two germline ends. The CDR3 is CASSLDPGPPVVEQYF. DNA for the CDR3: TGTGCCAGCAGCTTGGATCCGGGCCCCCCGGTCGTCGAGCAGTACTTC.

The chain is built from TRBV18 and TRBJ2-5; D remains ambiguous. V lost 0 bases and J lost 4, with 3 bases in between. Germline CDR1 KGHSH, CDR2 LQKENI. The CDR3 is 12 residues long. This CDR3 reads CASSPPRETQYF. Written as DNA, the CDR3 is TGTGCCAGCTCACCACCGCGAGAGACCCAGTACTTC.

Turning to this clone: Other nucleotide sequences from this sample produce the same CDR3. This chain links TRBV9 with TRBJ2-3; no clear D gene. V dropped 2 bases and J dropped 2 bases, with 15 bases sitting between them. This CDR3 has 16 amino acids. CDR1 and CDR2 (germline): SGDLS, YYNGEE. CDR3 sequence: CASSVLRPSLTDTQYF. The CDR3 DNA follows: TGTGCCAGCAGCGTTCTCCGACCGTCCCTCACAGATACGCAGTATTTT.

The chain is built from TRBV19 and TRBJ1-4; no definite D call. Germline values: CDR1 LNHDA, CDR2 SQIVND (reference sequence). Trimming took 7 bases from V and 8 from J, leaving 14 bases between them. The CDR3 consists of 13 residues. CDR3: CASTEGRIEKLFF. CDR3 in DNA: TGTGCCAGTACCGAGGGCAGGATAGAAAAACTGTTTTTT.

The chain employs TRBV27 and TRBJ2-7; D is tentatively TRBD1 or TRBD2 (5 bases each). Germline-derived CDR1 and CDR2 are MNHEY and SMNVEV (reference sequence). The CDR3 contains 19 residues. Trimming cost V 4 bases and J 6 bases, with 31 bases left between them. As DNA, the CDR3 is TGTGCCAGCAGTTCCCACTCCGCAAGTGAGCCGGGACCCCGGGGCGAGCAGTACTTC. Translation: CASSSHSASEPGPRGEQYF.

This chain connects TRBV9 to TRBJ1-1; 8 bases match TRBD1. Trimming took 3 bases from V and 1 from J; bases not matched to a gene: 5. The length of the CDR3 is 15 residues. The germline V gene encodes CDR1 SGDLS and CDR2 YYNGEE. The CDR3 loop is CASSGGTGWNTEAFF. CDR3 coding DNA: TGTGCCAGCAGCGGGGGGACAGGCTGGAACACTGAAGCTTTCTTT.

The chain joins TRBV18 to TRBJ2-1; 7 bases map to TRBD2. Germline CDR1 KGHSH, CDR2 LQKENI. The CDR3 has 14 amino acids. Trimming at V came to 7 bases and at J to 0 bases, leaving 3 bases not matched to a gene. The CDR3 protein is CASWEGSSYNEQFF. The CDR3 bases are TGTGCCAGCTGGGAGGGAAGCTCCTACAATGAGCAGTTCTTC.

The rearrangement links TRBV6-5 to TRBJ2-1, with D uncertain. CDR1 and CDR2 (germline): MNHEY, SVGAGI. The CDR3 totals 15 residues. With 0 bases removed from V and 9 bases from J, the gap between germline ends came to 15 bases. The DNA of the CDR3 is TGTGCCAGCAGTTACTCCTCCCTAGGATCGGGTGAGCAGTTCTTC. Translating gives CASSYSSLGSGEQFF.

This clone was observed once. A junction boundary mismatches the germline segment, possibly from a read error. The chain is built from TRBV28 and TRBJ1-2; TRBD1 aligns across 10 bases. Germline values: CDR1 MDHEN, CDR2 SYDVKM. The CDR3 has 13 amino acids. Here the CDR3 DNA reads TGTGCCAGCAGTCCGACAGGGGGCTATAGCTACACCTTC. Protein product: CASSPTGGYSYTF.

The chain employs TRBV6-5 and TRBJ2-7, with 7 bases fitting TRBD2. V shed 2 bases and J 3 bases; nucleotides not matched to a gene: 4. CDR1 is MNHEY and CDR2 is SVGAGI in the germline V gene. This CDR3 has 14 amino acids. CDR3 region: CASSYLGGSYEQYF. CDR3 DNA sequence: TGTGCCAGCAGTTACCTAGGCGGGAGCTACGAGCAGTACTTC.

The chain joins TRBV7-2 to TRBJ2-3; maybe TRBD2 (6 bases). The V end was cut by 6 bases, the J end by 1 base, with 14 bases between. Germline assignment: CDR1 SGHTA and CDR2 FQGNSA. This CDR3 region has 15 residues. The CDR3 DNA follows: TGTGCCAGCAGGCCAGCCAGCGGGCGCACAGATACGCAGTATTTT. This gives the protein CASRPASGRTDTQYF.

The V call is TRBV7-3, the J call TRBJ2-3; no reliable D call. Germline V gene lookup returns CDR1 SGHTA and CDR2 FQGTGA. Trimming left V 0 bases short and J 5 bases short, with 9 bases between. The length of the CDR3 is 14 residues. CDR3 in DNA: TGTGCCAGCAGCTTAACGGGGTCGGGAGATACGCAGTATTTT. Protein: CASSLTGSGDTQYF.

V and J are TRBV2 and TRBJ2-1; TRBD2 matches at 8 bases. The CDR3 is 13 amino acids. V shed 5 bases, J shed 6 bases, and the junction held 3 bases outside the gene matches. Per germline, CDR1 SNHLY and CDR2 FYNNEI. CDR3 residues: CASSTGTSNEQFF. The CDR3 nucleotides are TGTGCCAGCAGTACCGGGACTAGCAATGAGCAGTTCTTC. Complete variable domain (other parts from reference TRBV2 and TRBJ2-1): EPEVTQTPSHQVTQMGQEVILRCVPISNHLYFYWYRQILGQKVEFLVSFYNNEISEKSEIFDDQFSVERPDGSNFTLKIRSTKLEDSAMYFCASSTGTSNEQFFGPGTRLTVL.